The clone carrying this TCR beta chain turned up a few times. As yet, its antigen is unknown. Unique molecular identifiers were added to individual cDNA molecules. MiXCR was run by TCRdb on the 5' RACE reads, yielding one entry per CDR3 protein. The sample records about 81,000 distinct CDR3 sequences, roughly 6% being singletons. The data derive from a study of early T cells in non-severe SARS-CoV-2 infection. At the level of the study: The study sequenced bulk RNA from unsorted whole blood, with chains unpaired. Regarding the study as a whole: VDJdb matching skewed toward anti-spike CD8 responses, missing private and CD4 specificities.

In germline, CDR1 is SGHDN, CDR2 FVKESK. The CDR3 totals 13 residues. The germline V and J ends were trimmed by 5 bases and 7 bases, with 14 bases remaining between them. Material: whole blood. The TCR comes from an adult who was a healthcare worker with PCR-confirmed SARS-CoV-2 infection or an uninfected control (not recorded which). The genes are TRBV14 and TRBJ2-5; perhaps TRBD2 as D (6 bases). This CDR3 reads CASSAGLMLTQYF. Written as DNA, the CDR3 is TGTGCCAGCAGCGCCGGACTAATGTTGACCCAGTACTTC.